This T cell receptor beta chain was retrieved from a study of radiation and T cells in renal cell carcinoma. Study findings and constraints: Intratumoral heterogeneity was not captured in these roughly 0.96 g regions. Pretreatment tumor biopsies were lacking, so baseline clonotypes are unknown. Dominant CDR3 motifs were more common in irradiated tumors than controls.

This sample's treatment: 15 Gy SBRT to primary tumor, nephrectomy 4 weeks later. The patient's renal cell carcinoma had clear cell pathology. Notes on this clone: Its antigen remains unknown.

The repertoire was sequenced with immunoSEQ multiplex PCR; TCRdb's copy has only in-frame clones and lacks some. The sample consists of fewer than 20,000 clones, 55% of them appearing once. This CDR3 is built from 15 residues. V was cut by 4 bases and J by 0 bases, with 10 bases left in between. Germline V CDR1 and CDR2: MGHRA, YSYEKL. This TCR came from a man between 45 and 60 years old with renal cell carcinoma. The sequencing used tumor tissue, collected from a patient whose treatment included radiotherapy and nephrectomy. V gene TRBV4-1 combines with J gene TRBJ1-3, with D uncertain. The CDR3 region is CASSPDLSSGNTIYF. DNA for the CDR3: TGCGCCAGCAGCCCGGACCTGAGCTCTGGAAACACCATATATTTT.